A single sample gave rise to the 5 T cell receptor beta chains below, sequenced in a study of a mutant IDH1 vaccine in newly diagnosed glioma. Antigens for these TCRs are unknown. Clones were read by immunoSEQ multiplex PCR, and TCRdb kept only the in-frame ones, dropping some. The table shows 45,000 to 70,000 clones, with approximately 82% occurring only once. As to time point: week 5, during vaccination. Vaccine doses each comprised 300 ug of mutant IDH1 20-mer peptide, with topical imiquimod. Source: PBMCs, taken from a glioma patient whose treatment included an IDH1 peptide vaccine. Receptors were obtained from a young man with glioma.

This sequence joins TRBV2 and TRBJ1-1, with a possible D match to TRBD1 (6 bases). Trimming cost V 8 bases and J 2 bases, with 15 bases left between them. Germline CDR1 reads SNHLY; CDR2 reads FYNNEI. The CDR3 length is 14 residues. CDR3 region: CASGKRQVNTEAFF. The CDR3 DNA reads TGTGCCAGCGGGAAGAGACAGGTAAACACTGAAGCTTTCTTT.

This clone was detected once. This chain connects TRBV5-5 to TRBJ2-3; D uncertain. The CDR3 length is 15 residues. Trimming shortened V by 0 bases and J by 2 bases, and 10 bases separated the two germline ends. Germline V CDR1 and CDR2: SGHKS, YYEKEE (reference sequence). CDR3 in amino acids: CASSLGLVITDTQYF. In DNA, the CDR3 is TGTGCCAGCAGCTTGGGACTCGTGATCACAGATACGCAGTATTTT.

The J gene is TRBJ1-5, the V gene TRBV6-6; D gene unclear. This CDR3 comprises 14 residues. V lost 1 base, J lost 4 bases, and 8 bases lay in between. CDR1 is MNHNY and CDR2 is SVGAGI in the germline V gene (reference sequence). The CDR3 spells CASSYLQPNQPQHF. CDR3 in DNA: TGTGCCAGCAGTTACTTACAGCCAAATCAGCCCCAGCATTTT.

This clone occurred once. The chain couples TRBV27 to TRBJ2-7; maybe TRBD1 (6 bases). Deletions cut 6 bases from V and 2 bases from J, with 20 bases between. This CDR3 is built from 16 residues. Germline V gene sequence: CDR1 MNHEY, CDR2 SMNVEV (reference sequence). CDR3 region: CASRLAGRDITYEQYF. The CDR3 nucleotides are TGTGCCAGCAGACTGGCAGGCAGGGACATAACCTACGAGCAGTACTTC.

The J gene is TRBJ1-1, the V gene TRBV5-1, with 8 bases lining up with TRBD1. This CDR3 is 14 amino acids long. The V gene's germline CDR1 is SGHRS and CDR2 YFSETQ. V shed 4 bases and J 11 bases; nucleotides not matched to a gene: 13. CDR3 loop: CASSPGGTGFIAFF. The CDR3 region has the DNA TGCGCCAGCAGCCCAGGAGGGACAGGTTTTATTGCTTTCTTT.